The 18 T cell receptor beta chains below come from one sample, sequenced in a study of T cells in localized non-small cell lung cancer. The repertoire was sequenced with immunoSEQ multiplex PCR; TCRdb's copy has only in-frame clones and lacks some. Of about 41,000 clones detected, 83% appear once; the ten largest clones hold about 8%. The sequences come from PBMCs, collected before any cancer treatment. The receptors originated from a man aged 35-69 years with stage II lung adenocarcinoma.

CDR3 bases: TGCGCCAGCAGCCAATGGGGACAGGCCTACGAGCAGTACTTC. Translating gives CASSQWGQAYEQYF. The rearrangement uses TRBV4-1 and TRBJ2-7, with 8 nucleotides matching TRBD1. Per germline, CDR1 MGHRA and CDR2 YSYEKL. Trimming removed 2 bases from V and 2 bases from J; junction bases left unmatched: 2. The CDR3 covers 14 residues.

Here the CDR3 DNA reads TGCGCCAGCAGCCACCTCGTGGGGGAGCAGTTCTTC. This sequence encodes CASSHLVGEQFF. The chain couples TRBV4-3 to TRBJ2-1, with D uncertain. The CDR3 is 12 residues long. Germline lookup yields CDR1 LGHNA and CDR2 YSLEER. The V end lost 3 bases, the J end lost 10 bases, and 10 bases lay between the germline ends.

The rearrangement joins TRBV19 to TRBJ1-6, with 9 bases matching TRBD1. Unmatched junction bases numbered 4, after V lost 9 bases and J lost 10 bases. The CDR3 consists of 12 residues. Germline V gene sequence: CDR1 LNHDA, CDR2 SQIVND (reference sequence). The CDR3 here is CASRTGASPLHF. CDR3 nucleotides: TGTGCCAGCCGGACAGGGGCGTCACCCCTCCACTTT.

The gene calls are TRBV30 and TRBJ1-3; D possibly corresponds to TRBD1 (5 bases). The germline V and J ends were trimmed by 2 bases and 8 bases, with 13 bases remaining between them. The CDR3 contains 13 residues. Germline CDR1 and CDR2: GTSNPN and SVGIG (reference sequence). CDR3 protein: CAWSLTMGDTIYF. Here the CDR3 DNA reads TGTGCCTGGAGTTTGACCATGGGGGACACCATATATTTT.

The chain carries TRBV6-1 and TRBJ2-1; 9 bases map to TRBD1. Germline CDR1 is MNHNS and CDR2 is SASEGT. The CDR3 sequence is 15 residues long. The V segment lost 5 bases and the J segment 0 bases; nucleotides outside the gene matches: 2. CDR3 DNA: TGTGCCAGCAGTCTGGACAGGGGCTCCTACAATGAGCAGTTCTTC. Amino acid sequence: CASSLDRGSYNEQFF.

This clone was counted a single time. The chain recombines TRBV9 with TRBJ1-4; tentative D call: TRBD1 (6 bases). Trimming stripped 0 bases from V and 7 bases from J, with 16 bases between. CDR3 length: 16 amino acids. Germline loops: CDR1 SGDLS, CDR2 YYNGEE. The CDR3 reads CASSVGDGGVGEKLFF. The DNA for the CDR3 is TGTGCCAGCAGCGTAGGTGATGGGGGCGTAGGTGAAAAACTGTTTTTT.

The gene calls are TRBV28 and TRBJ1-6; D perhaps matches TRBD1 (5 bases). The CDR3 is made up of 15 amino acids. Deletions cut 2 bases from V and 5 bases from J, with 10 bases between. The V gene's germline CDR1 is MDHEN and CDR2 SYDVKM. The CDR3 nucleotides are TGTGCCAGCAGTTTAGGCTTAGGGGATAATTCACCCCTCCACTTT. Translation: CASSLGLGDNSPLHF.

The gene calls are TRBV9 and TRBJ2-1; TRBD2 agrees at 8 bases. The germline V gene encodes CDR1 SGDLS and CDR2 YYNGEE. CDR3 length equals 16 residues. Unmatched junction bases numbered 6, after V lost 4 bases and J lost 0 bases. CDR3 DNA: TGTGCCAGCAGCCCCAGACTAGCGAGCTCCTACAATGAGCAGTTCTTC. Amino acids: CASSPRLASSYNEQFF.

This rearrangement joins TRBV6-6 to TRBJ1-3; D call uncertain. V lost 6 bases to trimming and J lost 3 bases, with 15 bases between them. Germline CDR1 and CDR2: MNHNY and SVGAGI (reference sequence). The CDR3 extends over 15 amino acids. The CDR3 DNA is TGTGCCAGCAGGCGGGCTGGGGTTCATGGAAACACCATATATTTT. This translates into CASRRAGVHGNTIYF.

The chain combines TRBV19 with TRBJ2-5; D is uncertain. This CDR3 has 15 residues. Trimming took off 6 bases at V and 3 bases at J, with 17 bases between the two ends. The germline V gene encodes CDR1 LNHDA and CDR2 SQIVND (reference sequence). CDR3 protein: CASRATGRPKETQYF. The CDR3 DNA is TGTGCCAGTAGGGCCACCGGGCGGCCAAAAGAGACCCAGTACTTC.

This clone has a handful of counts. This rearrangement joins TRBV7-9 to TRBJ1-1; D gene ambiguous. The CDR3 runs to 11 residues. Trimming took off 1 base at V and 7 bases at J, with 4 bases between the two ends. Germline values: CDR1 SEHNR, CDR2 FQNEAQ (reference sequence). CDR3 sequence (DNA): TGTGCCAGCAGCTTAGAGGATGAAGCTTTCTTT. It specifies CASSLEDEAFF. Full variable domain (rest looked up from reference TRBV7-9 and TRBJ1-1): DTGVSQNPRHKITKRGQNVTFRCDPISEHNRLYWYRQTLGQGPEFLTYFQNEAQLEKSRLLSDRFSAERPKGSFSTLEIQRTEQGDSAMYLCASSLEDEAFFGQGTRLTVV.

This rearrangement joins TRBV27 to TRBJ2-3, with TRBD1 matching over 9 bases. The CDR3 loop spans 16 amino acids. The J segment lost 1 base and the V segment lost 5 bases, leaving 7 bases of the junction unmatched. Germline assignment: CDR1 MNHEY and CDR2 SMNVEV (reference sequence). The CDR3 loop reads CASSPHRGQGTDTQYF. As DNA, the CDR3 is TGTGCCAGCAGTCCCCACAGGGGGCAGGGCACAGATACGCAGTATTTT.

The rearrangement links TRBV19 to TRBJ2-1; 9 bases are a match to TRBD1. V was clipped by 6 bases and J by 7 bases; unmatched bases: 7. Looked up from germline, CDR1 is LNHDA and CDR2 is SQIVND (reference sequence). CDR3 length: 14 amino acids. CDR3 region: CASSPGTGTNEQFF. Written as DNA, the CDR3 is TGTGCCAGTAGCCCGGGGACAGGGACGAATGAGCAGTTCTTC.

The chain is built from TRBV5-6 and TRBJ2-7, with 7 bases that match TRBD1. CDR1 and CDR2 (germline): SGHDT, YYEEEE. V shed 4 bases and J 0 bases; nucleotides not matched to a gene: 7. CDR3 size: 15 residues. The CDR3 DNA reads as TGTGCCAGCAGCACGACAGGGTTGCTCTCCTACGAGCAGTACTTC. It specifies CASSTTGLLSYEQYF.

There are a few counts of this clone. The V call is TRBV6-6, the J call TRBJ2-1, with 8 bases fitting TRBD1. With 2 bases clipped from V and 10 bases from J, the junction kept 7 bases outside the gene matches. CDR3 length: 14 amino acids. The germline gives CDR1 MNHNY, CDR2 SVGAGI (reference sequence). This CDR3 reads CASSYGQGAGEQFF. CDR3 bases: TGTGCCAGCAGTTACGGTCAGGGGGCGGGGGAGCAGTTCTTC.

This clone was detected once. One end of the junction varies from germline; a read error may be responsible. The J gene is TRBJ1-6, the V gene TRBV4-2; D gene ambiguous. This CDR3 is built from 15 residues. CDR1 is LGHNA and CDR2 is YNFKEQ in the germline V gene. CDR3 bases: TGTGCCAGCAGCCGAGACCTTTGGGATAACTCACCCCTCCACTTT. It translates to CASSRDLWDNSPLHF.

This rearrangement joins TRBV5-1 to TRBJ2-1, with 15 positions matching TRBD2. CDR1 SGHRS and CDR2 YFSETQ come from the germline V gene. The CDR3 covers 17 residues. V dropped 4 bases and J dropped 7; count of bases not matched to a gene: 9. The CDR3 nucleotides are TGCGCCAGCAGCCCCAGGACTAGCGGGAGGGCCGAGAATGAGCAGTTCTTC. Encoded protein: CASSPRTSGRAENEQFF. Full variable domain (remainder filled in from reference TRBV5-1 and TRBJ2-1): KAGVTQTPRYLIKTRGQQVTLSCSPISGHRSVSWYQQTPGQGLQFLFEYFSETQRNKGNFPGRFSGRQFSNSRSEMNVSTLELGDSALYLCASSPRTSGRAENEQFFGPGTRLTVL.

This clone was seen only a few times. This rearrangement joins TRBV2 to TRBJ2-2, with 14 bases that match TRBD2. The CDR3 loop spans 15 amino acids. CDR1 is SNHLY and CDR2 is FYNNEI in the germline V gene. The V segment lost 6 bases and the J segment 6 bases; nucleotides outside the gene matches: 3. CDR3 region: CASRGLAGAPGELFF. Written as DNA, the CDR3 is TGTGCCAGCAGGGGACTAGCGGGAGCACCCGGGGAGCTGTTTTTT.